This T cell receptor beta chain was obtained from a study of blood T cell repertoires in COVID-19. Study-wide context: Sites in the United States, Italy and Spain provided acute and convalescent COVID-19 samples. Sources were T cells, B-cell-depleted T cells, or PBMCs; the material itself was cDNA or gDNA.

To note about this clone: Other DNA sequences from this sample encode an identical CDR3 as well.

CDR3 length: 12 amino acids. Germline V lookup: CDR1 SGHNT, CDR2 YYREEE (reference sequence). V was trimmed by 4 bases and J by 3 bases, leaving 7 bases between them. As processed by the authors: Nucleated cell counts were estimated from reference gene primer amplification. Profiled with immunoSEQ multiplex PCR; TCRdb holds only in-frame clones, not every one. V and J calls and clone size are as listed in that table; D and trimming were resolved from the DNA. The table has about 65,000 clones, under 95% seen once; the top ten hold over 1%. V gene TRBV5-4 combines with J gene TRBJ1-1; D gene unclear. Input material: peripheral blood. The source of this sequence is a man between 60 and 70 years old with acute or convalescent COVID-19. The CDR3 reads CASSPRDTEAFF. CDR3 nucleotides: TGTGCCAGCAGCCCGAGGGACACTGAAGCTTTCTTT.